Below are 23 T cell receptor beta chains sequenced from a single sample in a study of blood T cell repertoires in COVID-19. Measured with immunoSEQ multiplex PCR; TCRdb has only the in-frame clones, and not every one. The sample has 100,000 to 150,000 clones, more than 70% seen once. The specimen sequenced was peripheral blood. These receptors were obtained from a woman older than 75 with COVID-19, enrolled during active disease.

This sequence joins TRBV15 and TRBJ2-5; 7 positions agree with TRBD1. J was trimmed by 1 base and V by 5 bases; bases with no gene match: 4. This CDR3 region has 14 residues. Germline V gene lookup returns CDR1 LNHNV and CDR2 YYDKDF (reference sequence). The CDR3 loop is CATSPRTGQETQYF. In DNA, the CDR3 is TGTGCCACCAGCCCCAGGACAGGCCAAGAGACCCAGTACTTC. Drawing the rest from reference TRBV15 and TRBJ2-5, the complete variable domain is DAMVIQNPRYQVTQFGKPVTLSCSQTLNHNVMYWYQQKSSQAPKLLFHYYDKDFNNEADTPDNFQSRRPNTSFCFLDIRSPGLGDTAMYLCATSPRTGQETQYFGPGTRLLVL.

The chain uses TRBV2 and TRBJ1-4; TRBD1 aligns across 7 bases. This CDR3 has 15 amino acids. V dropped 2 bases and J dropped 0; count of bases not matched to a gene: 0. The germline V gene has CDR1 SNHLY and CDR2 FYNNEI. CDR3 DNA sequence: TGTGCCAGCAGTGAAAGGGGGCCAACTAATGAAAAACTGTTTTTT. It encodes CASSERGPTNEKLFF.

The rearrangement links TRBV6-6 to TRBJ2-5, with 7 bases matching TRBD1. CDR3 size: 15 residues. J lost 1 base, V lost 5 bases, and 7 bases had no gene match. Germline CDR1 reads MNHNY; CDR2 reads SVGAGI (reference sequence). As DNA, the CDR3 is TGTGCCAGCAGTGGGAACAGGGGAACCCAAGAGACCCAGTACTTC. Translating it yields CASSGNRGTQETQYF.

J is TRBJ1-5 and V is TRBV28; D remains unclear. The length of the CDR3 is 14 residues. The V gene lost 4 bases and the J gene lost 6 bases, with 13 bases spanning the gap. The germline CDR1 and CDR2 sequences are MDHEN and SYDVKM. In nucleotides, the CDR3 is TGTGCCAGCAGTTCCGAGGGAGTAGTTCAGCCCCAGCATTTT. As protein: CASSSEGVVQPQHF.

This chain links TRBV18 with TRBJ1-5; D call uncertain. V was cut by 0 bases and J by 4 bases, with 16 bases left in between. CDR1 and CDR2 (germline): KGHSH, LQKENI. This CDR3 has 17 amino acids. The CDR3 DNA reads TGTGCCAGCTCACCACCGGGAGGGTCCCAGAGAAATCAGCCCCAGCATTTT. This gives the protein CASSPPGGSQRNQPQHF.

V usage is TRBV29-1 and J usage is TRBJ2-7; D is perhaps TRBD2 (6 bases). V was trimmed by 5 bases and J by 5 bases, leaving 13 bases between them. Germline V gene lookup returns CDR1 SQVTM and CDR2 ANQGSEA. The CDR3 has 12 amino acids. In nucleotides, the CDR3 is TGCAGCGTTTCGCGGGGATCCCACGAGCAGTACTTC. It yields the protein CSVSRGSHEQYF.

The rearrangement joins TRBV5-1 to TRBJ2-1, with 8 positions matching TRBD1. This CDR3 comprises 16 residues. The germline CDR1 and CDR2 sequences are SGHRS and YFSETQ. V lost 3 bases and J lost 3; bases outside the gene matches: 8. The CDR3: CASSWGTGLSYNEQFF. CDR3 bases: TGCGCCAGCAGCTGGGGGACAGGCCTCAGCTACAATGAGCAGTTCTTC.

This chain connects TRBV6-2 or TRBV6-3 to TRBJ2-5, with 10 bases fitting TRBD2. V lost 5 bases and J lost 1; bases outside the gene matches: 7. The CDR3 covers 16 residues. In germline, CDR1 is MNHEY, CDR2 SVGEGT. CDR3 sequence (DNA): TGTGCCAGCAGTACCACCCCTAGCGGGAGCCAAGAGACCCAGTACTTC. The encoded protein is CASSTTPSGSQETQYF.

This clone was found once. The chain joins TRBV11-3 to TRBJ1-1; D unclear. V lost 5 bases and J lost 4, with 8 bases in between. Germline V CDR1 and CDR2: SGHNT, YENEEA. The CDR3 spans 12 residues. For the CDR3, the DNA is TGTGCCAGCAGCCCGGAGAGCACTGAAGCTTTCTTT. It encodes CASSPESTEAFF.

The J gene is TRBJ2-4, the V gene TRBV2, with D perhaps matching TRBD2 (5 bases). Germline-derived CDR1 and CDR2 are SNHLY and FYNNEI. The CDR3 totals 15 residues. V lost 10 bases, J lost 8 bases, and 24 bases lay in between. Here the CDR3 reads CATRPRRSKGDIQYF. CDR3 in DNA: TGTGCCACCCGACCAAGACGGTCAAAGGGAGACATTCAGTACTTC.

The chain couples TRBV6-5 to TRBJ2-7; TRBD1 matches 9 bases. The CDR3 has 14 amino acids. Unmatched junction bases numbered 7, after V lost 6 bases and J lost 4 bases. Germline V gene lookup returns CDR1 MNHEY and CDR2 SVGAGI. The CDR3 DNA reads as TGTGCCAGCAGGGTTCCGGGACAGGGTTACGAGCAGTACTTC. This translates into CASRVPGQGYEQYF.

This clone was seen a handful of times. The chain recombines TRBV5-1 with TRBJ2-5, with D possibly TRBD2 on 6 matching bases. CDR1 is SGHRS and CDR2 is YFSETQ in the germline V gene. The CDR3 has 15 amino acids. V dropped 0 bases and J dropped 3 bases, with 12 bases sitting between them. CDR3 sequence reads: CASSLATGVKETQYF. CDR3 nucleotide sequence: TGCGCCAGCAGCTTGGCCACGGGAGTTAAAGAGACCCAGTACTTC.

This chain uses TRBV20-1 with TRBJ2-5, with 12 positions matching TRBD2. The V gene's germline CDR1 is DFQATT and CDR2 SNEGSKA (reference sequence). The CDR3 runs 16 residues. V lost 3 bases, J lost 2 bases, and 7 bases stayed unmatched. CDR3 in DNA: TGCAGTGCTAGTCAGCTAGCGGGAGGGATTCAAGAGACCCAGTACTTC. Protein: CSASQLAGGIQETQYF.

The rearrangement joins TRBV5-1 to TRBJ1-1; the match to TRBD1 covers 9 bases. Germline-derived CDR1 and CDR2 are SGHRS and YFSETQ. V was clipped by 5 bases and J by 4 bases; unmatched bases: 3. The CDR3 loop spans 13 amino acids. CDR3 in DNA: TGCGCCAGCAGGGACAGGGGTGGCACTGAAGCTTTCTTT. Translated, it gives CASRDRGGTEAFF.

This chain links TRBV18 with TRBJ2-1; 12 nucleotides match TRBD1. CDR1 and CDR2 from the germline V gene are KGHSH and LQKENI. The CDR3 loop spans 16 amino acids. J was trimmed by 3 bases and V by 3 bases; bases with no gene match: 3. The chain's CDR3 is CASSPGQGAHYNEQFF. CDR3 DNA sequence: TGTGCCAGCTCACCGGGACAGGGGGCCCACTACAATGAGCAGTTCTTC.

The rearrangement links TRBV10-3 to TRBJ1-6; the match to TRBD1 covers 9 bases. The CDR3 is 15 amino acids. Trimming removed 2 bases from V and 7 bases from J; junction bases left unmatched: 3. Per the germline V gene, CDR1 is ENHRY and CDR2 is SYGVKD. Here the CDR3 reads CAISEATGGNSPLHF. The CDR3, as DNA: TGTGCCATCAGTGAGGCGACAGGGGGGAATTCACCCCTCCACTTT.

This chain links TRBV7-2 with TRBJ2-1; D is perhaps TRBD2 (6 bases). Germline V gene sequence: CDR1 SGHTA, CDR2 FQGNSA. The CDR3 length is 15 residues. V was pared by 10 bases and J by 7 bases, with 23 bases between. This chain's CDR3 is CATQFSPVGGNEQFF. Here the CDR3 DNA reads TGTGCCACCCAGTTCAGCCCCGTAGGAGGGAATGAGCAGTTCTTC.

The chain is built from TRBV18 and TRBJ2-5; D is unclear. Trimming shortened V by 3 bases and J by 0 bases, and 5 bases separated the two germline ends. Germline CDR1 reads KGHSH; CDR2 reads LQKENI. The CDR3 has 13 residues. CDR3 in amino acids: CASSPGHQETQYF. CDR3 in DNA: TGTGCCAGCTCACCGGGCCACCAAGAGACCCAGTACTTC.

This clone has just a few counts. This chain joins TRBV6-2 or TRBV6-3 and TRBJ1-1; no clear D. CDR3 length equals 14 residues. Germline CDR1 reads MNHEY; CDR2 reads SVGEGT. Trimming removed 0 bases from V and 1 base from J, with 6 bases in between. In DNA, the CDR3 is TGTGCCAGCAGTTACTCGGGCACGAACACTGAAGCTTTCTTT. Translation gives CASSYSGTNTEAFF.

J is TRBJ2-7 and V is TRBV12-3 or TRBV12-4; D may be TRBD2 (5 bases). This CDR3 region has 13 residues. Trimming pared 3 bases from V and 4 bases from J, leaving 10 bases between. The DNA for the CDR3 is TGTGCCAGCAGTTTCGGACTCCTGTACGAGCAGTACTTC. Amino acids: CASSFGLLYEQYF.

This chain joins TRBV19 and TRBJ1-5, with 9 bases identical to TRBD1. V dropped 0 bases and J dropped 7; count of bases not matched to a gene: 10. CDR1 LNHDA and CDR2 SQIVND come from the germline V gene (reference sequence). This CDR3 has 17 residues. The CDR3 region has the DNA TGTGCCAGTAGTATAGACCCACGGACAGGGGCTTGGCAGCCCCAGCATTTT. Residues: CASSIDPRTGAWQPQHF. Based on the CDR3 plus reference TRBV19 and TRBJ1-5, the full variable domain is DGGITQSPKYLFRKEGQNVTLSCEQNLNHDAMYWYRQDPGQGLRLIYYSQIVNDFQKGDIAEGYSVSREKKESFPLTVTSAQKNPTAFYLCASSIDPRTGAWQPQHFGDGTRLSIL.

This chain uses TRBV6-5 with TRBJ2-1, with D tentatively TRBD1 (5 bases). Germline V gene data show CDR1 as MNHEY and CDR2 as SVGAGI. CDR3 length: 12 amino acids. V was clipped by 8 bases and J by 8 bases, with 13 bases between them. CDR3 amino acids: CASGLRGYEQFF. CDR3 coding DNA: TGTGCCAGCGGGTTAAGGGGATATGAGCAGTTCTTC.

The V and J genes are TRBV19 and TRBJ1-2; 7 bases are shared with TRBD1. The CDR3 covers 12 residues. V lost 6 bases, J lost 5 bases, and 3 bases stayed unmatched. Germline V gene data show CDR1 as LNHDA and CDR2 as SQIVND (reference sequence). The CDR3 loop reads CASRTGQYGYTF. Here the CDR3 DNA reads TGTGCCAGTAGGACAGGGCAATATGGCTACACCTTC.